This T cell receptor beta chain emerged from a study of cytomegalovirus exposure and HLA in healthy donors. Some clones are missing from TCRdb's copy, which holds only in-frame ones; the method was immunoSEQ multiplex PCR. The table shows 150,000 to 250,000 clones, with 65% to 90% occurring only once. J gave up 0 bases and V 4 bases, and 4 bases lay outside the gene matches. CDR1 and CDR2 from the germline V gene are SGHVS and FQNEAQ. This CDR3 has 16 residues. Notes on this clone: Its target is not known.

Study observations and caveats: Generally TCR sequences proved uncommon, though certain public TCRs appeared in numerous donors.

The chain has TRBV7-8 and TRBJ2-7, with 12 bases lining up with TRBD2. This clonotype was obtained from a woman in her 30s in good health and CMV-seropositive. The specimen sequenced was PBMCs. The CDR3 DNA follows: TGTGCCAGCAGCTACCGGACTAGCGGGACCTCCTACGAGCAGTACTTC. This encodes CASSYRTSGTSYEQYF.